The 21 T cell receptor beta chains reported below all come from one sample, sequenced in a study of cytomegalovirus exposure and HLA in healthy donors. The PCR made use of 60 Vbeta and 13 Jbeta primers. Produced via immunoSEQ multiplex PCR; TCRdb's table is partial and in-frame only. The sample holds roughly 200,000 clones, roughly 80% seen once. The sample was PBMCs. The source is a man between 25 and 39 years old in good health and CMV-seronegative.

The chain has TRBV7-3 and TRBJ2-3; TRBD1 agrees at 9 bases. This CDR3 has 15 amino acids. The germline V gene encodes CDR1 SGHTA and CDR2 FQGTGA. Trimming at V came to 5 bases and at J to 4 bases, leaving 7 bases not matched to a gene. The CDR3, as DNA: TGTGCCAGCAGCCCCCCGGGACAGGGTTCAGATACGCAGTATTTT. Protein: CASSPPGQGSDTQYF.

In this sample, this clone turned up a few times. One end of the junction fails to match germline, which may point to a read error. The chain is built from TRBV4-1 and TRBJ1-4; the D is unclear. The CDR3 is made up of 13 amino acids. From germline, CDR1 is MGHRA and CDR2 YSYEKL. The CDR3 nucleotides are TGCGCCAGCAGCCAAGATCAACCGGGGTATCCTGTTTTT. It yields the protein CASSQDQPGYPVF.

The V gene is TRBV2, the J gene TRBJ2-4, with 7 bases that match TRBD1. Trimming at V came to 5 bases and at J to 1 base, leaving 11 bases not matched to a gene. CDR1 is SNHLY and CDR2 is FYNNEI in the germline V gene. This CDR3 is 17 amino acids long. CDR3 in DNA: TGTGCCAGCAGTAGACAGACAGGGATGGGGGCCAAAAACATTCAGTACTTC. It yields the protein CASSRQTGMGAKNIQYF.

The V gene is TRBV5-5, the J gene TRBJ1-2, with D tentatively TRBD1 (6 bases). The CDR3 is 15 amino acids. Germline V gives CDR1 SGHKS, CDR2 YYEKEE (reference sequence). Trimming stripped 0 bases from V and 3 bases from J, with 12 bases between. CDR3 loop: CASSLVGQGYYGYTF. The CDR3 nucleotides read TGTGCCAGCAGCTTGGTAGGGCAGGGGTACTATGGCTACACCTTC.

The chain is built from TRBV28 and TRBJ1-2; D gene uncertain. CDR1 and CDR2 (germline): MDHEN, SYDVKM. Trimming stripped 4 bases from V and 0 bases from J, with 9 bases between. The CDR3 runs 14 residues. DNA for the CDR3: TGTGCCAGCAGTTCCGCAGGTGCTAACTATGGCTACACCTTC. Encoded protein: CASSSAGANYGYTF.

In this sample, this clone turned up many times. The chain uses TRBV2 and TRBJ1-6, with D tentatively TRBD1 (6 bases). Germline V gives CDR1 SNHLY, CDR2 FYNNEI. Trimming stripped 2 bases from V and 6 bases from J, with 8 bases between. The CDR3 extends over 14 amino acids. CDR3 DNA: TGTGCCAGCAGTGAATTCAGGGGTAATTCACCCCTCCACTTT. It specifies CASSEFRGNSPLHF.

This clone has only a few counts. The chain is built from TRBV15 and TRBJ2-2; D not certain. Germline V CDR1 and CDR2: LNHNV, YYDKDF (reference sequence). V lost 0 bases and J 2 bases, leaving 13 bases between the germline ends. The CDR3 is 17 residues long. CDR3 protein: CATSRDRVATNTGELFF. CDR3 in DNA: TGTGCCACCAGCAGAGATCGGGTAGCCACTAACACCGGGGAGCTGTTTTTT.

V gene TRBV19 combines with J gene TRBJ2-3, with a tentative D call TRBD2 (6 bases). This CDR3 comprises 17 residues. Germline V gene lookup returns CDR1 LNHDA and CDR2 SQIVND (reference sequence). Trimming took off 5 bases at V and 4 bases at J, with 22 bases between the two ends. The DNA of the CDR3 is TGTGCCAGTAGTCGCGGGCGGGGCCGGAGGGAGGCAGATACGCAGTATTTT. This encodes CASSRGRGRREADTQYF.

The chain employs TRBV6-1 and TRBJ2-7; TRBD1 agrees at 8 bases. Trimming removed 3 bases from V and 0 bases from J; junction bases left unmatched: 4. CDR3 size: 15 residues. Germline assignment: CDR1 MNHNS and CDR2 SASEGT. CDR3 coding DNA: TGTGCCAGCAGTGATCCCGGGACAGGCTCCTACGAGCAGTACTTC. Protein sequence: CASSDPGTGSYEQYF.

The chain carries TRBV5-4 and TRBJ2-1; 8 positions agree with TRBD1. Germline V gene data show CDR1 as SGHNT and CDR2 as YYREEE (reference sequence). Trimming took 4 bases from V and 2 from J; bases not matched to a gene: 8. The CDR3 has 16 amino acids. CDR3 sequence: CASSRSTGVAYNEQFF. CDR3 bases: TGTGCCAGCAGCCGATCGACAGGGGTGGCCTACAATGAGCAGTTCTTC. The full variable domain, in which reference TRBV5-4 and TRBJ2-1 provide the parts outside the CDR3, is ETGVTQSPTHLIKTRGQQVTLRCSSQSGHNTVSWYQQALGQGPQFIFQYYREEENGRGNFPPRFSGLQFPNYSSELNVNALELDDSALYLCASSRSTGVAYNEQFFGPGTRLTVL.

This clone was counted a single time. The rearrangement uses TRBV7-2 and TRBJ2-7; 8 nucleotides match TRBD2. The germline V gene encodes CDR1 SGHTA and CDR2 FQGNSA. This CDR3 has 14 residues. V was pared by 2 bases and J by 2 bases, with 2 bases of the junction left unmatched. The CDR3 nucleotides read TGTGCCAGCAGCTTACCGGGAGGGGCCTACGAGCAGTACTTC. Encoded protein: CASSLPGGAYEQYF. Variable domain in full (rest from reference TRBV7-2 and TRBJ2-7): GAGVSQSPSNKVTEKGKDVELRCDPISGHTALYWYRQSLGQGLEFLIYFQGNSAPDKSGLPSDRFSAERTGGSVSTLTIQRTQQEDSAVYLCASSLPGGAYEQYFGPGTRLTVT.

The chain carries TRBV6-6 and TRBJ1-1, with 10 bases identical to TRBD1. Per the germline V gene, CDR1 is MNHNY and CDR2 is SVGAGI (reference sequence). There are 16 residues in the CDR3. Unmatched junction bases numbered 12, after V lost 7 bases and J lost 4 bases. The CDR3 here is CASIATDRGPSTEAFF. In DNA form, the CDR3 reads TGTGCCAGCATCGCCACCGACAGGGGGCCTAGCACTGAAGCTTTCTTT.

Only a few counts were recorded for this clone. This chain connects TRBV27 to TRBJ1-1; D is perhaps TRBD1 (6 bases). The CDR3 is 13 amino acids. From germline, CDR1 is MNHEY and CDR2 SMNVEV (reference sequence). V was trimmed by 3 bases and J by 4 bases, leaving 9 bases between them. The CDR3 DNA reads as TGTGCCAGCAGTTTTGGACAGTCCACTGAAGCTTTCTTT. Its translation is CASSFGQSTEAFF.

The chain has TRBV2 and TRBJ2-1; D possibly corresponds to TRBD2 (6 bases). The germline gives CDR1 SNHLY, CDR2 FYNNEI. V was shortened by 2 bases and J by 3 bases, with 14 bases between the two germline ends. The CDR3 totals 16 residues. This chain's CDR3 is CASSELGGGFYNEQFF. Written as DNA, the CDR3 is TGTGCCAGCAGTGAATTGGGGGGAGGATTCTACAATGAGCAGTTCTTC.

The genes are TRBV2 and TRBJ1-4; TRBD1 is a possible D gene (5 bases). Trimming left V 6 bases short and J 8 bases short, with 16 bases between. This CDR3 region has 14 residues. Germline loops: CDR1 SNHLY, CDR2 FYNNEI. CDR3 DNA: TGTGCCAGCAGGGCACAGGTCATATGGGAAAAACTGTTTTTT. This codes for CASRAQVIWEKLFF.

V is TRBV6-5 and J is TRBJ1-1; D uncertain. Germline V gene data show CDR1 as MNHEY and CDR2 as SVGAGI. The CDR3 totals 16 residues. V dropped 2 bases and J dropped 1 base, with 14 bases sitting between them. This chain's CDR3 is CASSYDVDLTNTEAFF. DNA of the CDR3: TGTGCCAGCAGTTACGACGTGGACTTAACGAACACTGAAGCTTTCTTT.

The chain joins TRBV7-9 to TRBJ1-1, with D maybe TRBD1 (5 bases). The germline V and J ends were trimmed by 0 bases and 8 bases, with 16 bases remaining between them. This CDR3 contains 15 residues. Germline values: CDR1 SEHNR, CDR2 FQNEAQ (reference sequence). The CDR3 bases are TGTGCCAGCAGCTTAGCGGGTGGGGGAGGGAAGGAAGCTTTCTTT. It specifies CASSLAGGGGKEAFF.

This chain uses TRBV28 with TRBJ2-1; maybe TRBD1 (5 bases). From germline, CDR1 is MDHEN and CDR2 SYDVKM. This CDR3 has 14 residues. V dropped 3 bases and J dropped 4 bases, with 10 bases sitting between them. CDR3 amino acids: CASSLIQGYNEQFF. CDR3 DNA: TGTGCCAGCAGTTTGATCCAGGGTTACAATGAGCAGTTCTTC.

This chain joins TRBV4-1 and TRBJ1-4, with D maybe TRBD1 (6 bases). The CDR3 spans 17 residues. Looked up from germline, CDR1 is MGHRA and CDR2 is YSYEKL. The V gene lost 1 base and the J gene lost 0 bases, with 12 bases spanning the gap. This chain's CDR3 is CASSQVWTAATNEKLFF. CDR3 DNA sequence: TGCGCCAGCAGCCAAGTGTGGACAGCTGCAACTAATGAAAAACTGTTTTTT.

The table lists this clone with a few counts. V usage is TRBV5-1 and J usage is TRBJ2-1; possibly TRBD2 for D (5 bases). The germline gives CDR1 SGHRS, CDR2 YFSETQ. V gave up 1 base and J gave up 6 bases, with 17 bases separating them. This CDR3 is 16 amino acids long. CDR3 loop: CASSLIVQKGGNEQFF. CDR3 in DNA: TGCGCCAGCAGCTTGATCGTACAAAAAGGAGGCAATGAGCAGTTCTTC.

The rearrangement links TRBV11-2 to TRBJ2-5, with D unclear. V shed 2 bases and J shed 5 bases, with 9 bases lying between them. Germline CDR1 is SGHAT and CDR2 is FQNNGV. The CDR3 consists of 13 residues. Here the CDR3 reads CASSLPVGETQYF. For the CDR3, the DNA is TGTGCCAGCAGCTTACCTGTCGGGGAGACCCAGTACTTC.